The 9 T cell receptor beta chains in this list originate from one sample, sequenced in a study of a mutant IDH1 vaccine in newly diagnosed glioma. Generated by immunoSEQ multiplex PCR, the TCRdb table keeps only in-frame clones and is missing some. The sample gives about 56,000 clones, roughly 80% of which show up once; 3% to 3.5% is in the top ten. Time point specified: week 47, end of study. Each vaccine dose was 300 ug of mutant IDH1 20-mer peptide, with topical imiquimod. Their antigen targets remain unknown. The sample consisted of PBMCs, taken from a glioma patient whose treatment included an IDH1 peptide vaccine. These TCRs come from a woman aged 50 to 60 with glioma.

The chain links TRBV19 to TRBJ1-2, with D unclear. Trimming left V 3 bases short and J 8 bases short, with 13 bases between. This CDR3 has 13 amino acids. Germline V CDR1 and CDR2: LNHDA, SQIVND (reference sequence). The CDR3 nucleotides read TGTGCCAGTAGTATCGACATTTCCAGCGGCTACACCTTC. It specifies CASSIDISSGYTF.

The CDR3 DNA sequence: TGTGCCTGGACCCGGGACAGGGGACCCAAAAACATTCAGTACTTC. Its protein is CAWTRDRGPKNIQYF. The rearrangement uses TRBV30 and TRBJ2-4, with TRBD1 matching 10 bases. This CDR3 has 15 residues. Trimming cost V 4 bases and J 2 bases; bases outside gene matches: 5. Germline V lookup: CDR1 GTSNPN, CDR2 SVGIG (reference sequence). Full variable domain (rest looked up from reference TRBV30 and TRBJ2-4): SQTIHQWPATLVQPVGSPLSLECTVEGTSNPNLYWYRQAAGRGLQLLFYSVGIGQISSEVPQNLSASRPQDRQFILSSKKLLLSDSGFYLCAWTRDRGPKNIQYFGAGTRLSVL.

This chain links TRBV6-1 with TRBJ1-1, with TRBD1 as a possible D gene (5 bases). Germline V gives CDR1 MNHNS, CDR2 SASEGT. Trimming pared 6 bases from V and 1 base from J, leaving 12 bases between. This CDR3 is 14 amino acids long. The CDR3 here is CASRLPGQNTEAFF. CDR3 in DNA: TGTGCCAGCAGATTACCCGGACAGAACACTGAAGCTTTCTTT.

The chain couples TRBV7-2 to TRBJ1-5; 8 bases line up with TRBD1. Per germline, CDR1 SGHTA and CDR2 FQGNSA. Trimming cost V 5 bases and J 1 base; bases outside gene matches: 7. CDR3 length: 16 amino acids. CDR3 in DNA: TGTGCCAGCAGCCGACAGGGGTTGGGGAGCAATCAGCCCCAGCATTTT. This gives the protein CASSRQGLGSNQPQHF.

The CDR3 region has the DNA TGTGCCAGCAGTGTACTTTGGGCTTTCTTT. It specifies CASSVLWAFF. The chain recombines TRBV2 with TRBJ1-1, with D unresolved. CDR1 and CDR2 from the germline V gene are SNHLY and FYNNEI. V was cut by 4 bases and J by 11 bases, with 8 bases left in between. The CDR3 consists of 10 residues.

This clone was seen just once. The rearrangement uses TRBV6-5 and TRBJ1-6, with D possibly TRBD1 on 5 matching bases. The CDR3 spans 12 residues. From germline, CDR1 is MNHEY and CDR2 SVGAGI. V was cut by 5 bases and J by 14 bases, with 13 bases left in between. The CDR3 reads CASSTTSGTLHF. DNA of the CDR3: TGTGCCAGCAGTACGACATCAGGGACCCTCCACTTT.

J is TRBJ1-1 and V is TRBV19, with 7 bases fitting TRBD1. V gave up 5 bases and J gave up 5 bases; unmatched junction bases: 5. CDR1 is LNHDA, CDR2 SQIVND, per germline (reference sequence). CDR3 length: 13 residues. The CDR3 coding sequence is TGTGCCAGTAGTCACAGGGGCATGACTGAAGCTTTCTTT. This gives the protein CASSHRGMTEAFF.

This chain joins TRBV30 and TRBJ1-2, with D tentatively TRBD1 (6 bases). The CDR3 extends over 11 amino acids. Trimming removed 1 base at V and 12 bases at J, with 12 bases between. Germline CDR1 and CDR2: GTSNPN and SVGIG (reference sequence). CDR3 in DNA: TGTGCCTGGAGTGACAGGGCTTCTCACACCTTC. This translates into CAWSDRASHTF. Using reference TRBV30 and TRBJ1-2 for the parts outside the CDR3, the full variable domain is SQTIHQWPATLVQPVGSPLSLECTVEGTSNPNLYWYRQAAGRGLQLLFYSVGIGQISSEVPQNLSASRPQDRQFILSSKKLLLSDSGFYLCAWSDRASHTFGSGTRLTVV.

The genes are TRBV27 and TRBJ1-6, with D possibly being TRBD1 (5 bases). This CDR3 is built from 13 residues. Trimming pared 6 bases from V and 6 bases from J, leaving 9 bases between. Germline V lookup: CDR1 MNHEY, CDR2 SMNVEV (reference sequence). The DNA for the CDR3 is TGTGCCAGCAGAGACAGTCTTAATTCACCCCTCCACTTT. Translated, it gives CASRDSLNSPLHF.